A single TCR beta chain is shown here with its context. Healthy HIV-negative adults without recent acute infections or vaccinations served as donors. This CDR3 is built from 18 residues. The germline V gene has CDR1 MDHEN and CDR2 SYDVKM. Trimming removed 1 base from V and 2 bases from J; junction bases left unmatched: 7. The sample originates from a study of shared clonotypes between healthy human individuals. Clones were read by immunoSEQ multiplex PCR, and TCRdb kept only the in-frame ones, dropping some. The data hold 450,000 to 500,000 clones, with around 78% observed a single time. The sequencing input was PBMCs. This clonotype was obtained from a woman in her forties in good health. Some clones in this sample may be carry-over from other donors' samples. V usage is TRBV28 and J usage is TRBJ2-3; 12 nucleotides align to TRBD2. In nucleotides, the CDR3 is TGTGCCAGCAGTTTATCTAGGGGGACTAGCGGGTTCACAGATACGCAGTATTTT. It codes for CASSLSRGTSGFTDTQYF.